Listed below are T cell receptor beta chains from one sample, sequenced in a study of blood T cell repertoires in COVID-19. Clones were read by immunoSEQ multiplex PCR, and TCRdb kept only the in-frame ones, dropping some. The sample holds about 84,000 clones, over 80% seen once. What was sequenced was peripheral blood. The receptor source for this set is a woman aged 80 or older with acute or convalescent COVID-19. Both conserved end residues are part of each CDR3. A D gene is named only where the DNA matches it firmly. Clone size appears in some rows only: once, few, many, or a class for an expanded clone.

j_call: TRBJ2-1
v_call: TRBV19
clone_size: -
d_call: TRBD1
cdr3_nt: TGTGCCAGTAGTATTCAGAGTGGACAGGCCTCCTACAATGAGCAGTTCTTC
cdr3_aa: CASSIQSGQASYNEQFF

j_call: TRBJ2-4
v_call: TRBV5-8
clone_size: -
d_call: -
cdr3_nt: TGTGCCAGCAGCACGGGACTGGTCAAAAACATTCAGTACTTC
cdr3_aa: CASSTGLVKNIQYF

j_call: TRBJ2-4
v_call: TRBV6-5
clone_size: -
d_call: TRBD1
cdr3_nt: TGTGCCAGCAGTTACCACGGACAGGGGGAAAACATTCAGTACTTC
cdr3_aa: CASSYHGQGENIQYF

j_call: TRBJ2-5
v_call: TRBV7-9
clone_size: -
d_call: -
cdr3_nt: TGTGCCAGCAGCCTCCGTAGAGGGCGAGGGGAGACCCAGTACTTC
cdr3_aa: CASSLRRGRGETQYF

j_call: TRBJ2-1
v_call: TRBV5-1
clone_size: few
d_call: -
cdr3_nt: TGCGCCAGCAGCTTGGTACAGCCCTCAGACAATGAGCAGTTCTTC
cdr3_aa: CASSLVQPSDNEQFF

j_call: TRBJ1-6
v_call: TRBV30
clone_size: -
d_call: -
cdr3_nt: TGTGCCTGGACCCGCCAGATTGATTCACCCCTCCACTTT
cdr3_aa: CAWTRQIDSPLHF

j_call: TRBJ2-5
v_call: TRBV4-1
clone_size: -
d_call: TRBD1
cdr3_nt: TGCGCCAGTTCCGGGACAGGGGAAGAGACCCAGTACTTC
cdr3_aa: CASSGTGEETQYF

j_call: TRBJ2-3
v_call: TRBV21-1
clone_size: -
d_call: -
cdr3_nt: TGTGCCAGCAGCACACTTGTCACCCCGACAGGTAGCACAGATACGCAGTATTTT
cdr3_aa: CASSTLVTPTGSTDTQYF

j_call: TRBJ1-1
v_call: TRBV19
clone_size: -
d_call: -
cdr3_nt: TGTGCCAGTAGCAGGGGCGATAGCAACACTGAAGCTTTCTTT
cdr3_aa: CASSRGDSNTEAFF

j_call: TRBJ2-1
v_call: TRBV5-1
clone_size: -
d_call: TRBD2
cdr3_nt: TGCGCCAGCAGCCCCGGGACTAGCGTAGGAAATGAGCAGTTCTTC
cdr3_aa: CASSPGTSVGNEQFF

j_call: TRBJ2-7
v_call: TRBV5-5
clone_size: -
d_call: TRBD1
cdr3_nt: TGTGCCAGCAGCGTAACCGGGACAGGGTATCACGAGCAGTACTTC
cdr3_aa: CASSVTGTGYHEQYF

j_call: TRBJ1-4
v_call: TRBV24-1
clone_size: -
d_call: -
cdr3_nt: TGTGCCACCAGTGATTTGAATTTTGCCTCCGGGCTGTTTTTT
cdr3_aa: CATSDLNFASGLFF

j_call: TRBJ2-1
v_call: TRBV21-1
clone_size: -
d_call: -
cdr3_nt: TGTGCCAGCAACAAACCAATTCTAGCGGGAGGGCGTCGGTCCTACAATGAGCAGTTCTTC
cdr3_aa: CASNKPILAGGRRSYNEQFF

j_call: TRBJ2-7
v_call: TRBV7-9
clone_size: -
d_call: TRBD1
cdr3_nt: TGTGCCAGCGGCCAGGGGGCCTACGAGCAGTACTTC
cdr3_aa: CASGQGAYEQYF

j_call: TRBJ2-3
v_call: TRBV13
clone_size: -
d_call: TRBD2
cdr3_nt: TGTGCCAGCAGCGTACTAGCGGGAGTCCCAGATACGCAGTATTTT
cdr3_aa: CASSVLAGVPDTQYF

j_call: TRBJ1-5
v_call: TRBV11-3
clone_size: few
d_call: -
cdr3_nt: TGTGCCAGCAGTTCTAATTCGGGTCCCCAGCATTTT
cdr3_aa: CASSSNSGPQHF

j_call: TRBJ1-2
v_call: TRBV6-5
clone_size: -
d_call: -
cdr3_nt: TGTGCCAGCAGTTCCCCTGGGAGCACTAACTATGGCTACACCTTC
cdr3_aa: CASSSPGSTNYGYTF

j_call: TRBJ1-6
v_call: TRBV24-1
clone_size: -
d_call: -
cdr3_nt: TGTGCCACAAGCGCGTGGGCGCAGGGAATTTTAAAACCCTCCTATAATTCACCCCTCCACTTT
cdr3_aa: CATSAWAQGILKPSYNSPLHF

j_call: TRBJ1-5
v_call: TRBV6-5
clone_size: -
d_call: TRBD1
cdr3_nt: TGTGCCAGCAGTTACCGGACAGGGTTCAATCAGCCCCAGCATTTT
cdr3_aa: CASSYRTGFNQPQHF

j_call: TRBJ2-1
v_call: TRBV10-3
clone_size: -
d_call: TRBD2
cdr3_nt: TGTGCCATCAGTCCAAGCGGGAAGGTTCAGTTCTTC
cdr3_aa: CAISPSGKVQFF

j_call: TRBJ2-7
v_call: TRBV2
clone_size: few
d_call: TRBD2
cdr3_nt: TGTGCCAGCACCCCGGGACTAGTATCTTCCGAGCAGTACTTC
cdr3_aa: CASTPGLVSSEQYF

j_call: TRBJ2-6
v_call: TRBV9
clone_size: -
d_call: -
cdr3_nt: TGTGCCAGCAGCGTTTGGGCGGGTGGGGCCAACGTCCTGACTTTC
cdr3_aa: CASSVWAGGANVLTF

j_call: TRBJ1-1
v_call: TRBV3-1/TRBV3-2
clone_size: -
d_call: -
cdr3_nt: TGTGCCAGCAGCCAAGAGGGCAGGGGATATATGAACACTGAAGCTTTCTTT
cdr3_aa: CASSQEGRGYMNTEAFF

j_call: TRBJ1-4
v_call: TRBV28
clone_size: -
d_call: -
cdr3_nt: TGTGCCAGCAGTTCCTACAGCGGATATGAAAAACTGTTTTTT
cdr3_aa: CASSSYSGYEKLFF

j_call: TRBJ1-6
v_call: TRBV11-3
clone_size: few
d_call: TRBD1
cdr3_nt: TGTGCCAGCAGCTTTAACACAGGGGGCTCACCCCTCCACTTT
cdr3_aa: CASSFNTGGSPLHF

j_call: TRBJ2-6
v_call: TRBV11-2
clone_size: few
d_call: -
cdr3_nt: TGTGCCAGCAGCTTATTGGGGGGACAGACCAACGTCCTGACTTTC
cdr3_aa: CASSLLGGQTNVLTF

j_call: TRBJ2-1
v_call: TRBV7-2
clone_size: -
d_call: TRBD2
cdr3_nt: TGTGCCAGCAGCCACGGATCCGGGACTAGCGCTTACAATGAGCAGTTCTTC
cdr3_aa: CASSHGSGTSAYNEQFF

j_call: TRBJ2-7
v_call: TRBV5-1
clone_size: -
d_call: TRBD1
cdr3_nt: TGCGCCAGCAGCTTGGCCTCAGGGGGCACAGGCGAGCAGTACTTC
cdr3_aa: CASSLASGGTGEQYF

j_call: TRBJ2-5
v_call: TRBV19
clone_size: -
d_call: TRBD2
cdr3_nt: TGTGCCGTCGGCCCGGTGGCGGGAGTTGAGACCCAGTACTTC
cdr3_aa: CAVGPVAGVETQYF

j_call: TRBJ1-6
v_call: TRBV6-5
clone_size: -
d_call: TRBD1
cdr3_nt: TGTGCCACACGGACAGGGGGCGTTGATTCACCCCTCCACTTT
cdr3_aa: CATRTGGVDSPLHF

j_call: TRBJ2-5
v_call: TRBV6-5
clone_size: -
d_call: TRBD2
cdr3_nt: TGTGCCAGCAGCTTTAGCGGGAGCGGAGAGACCCAGTACTTC
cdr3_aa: CASSFSGSGETQYF

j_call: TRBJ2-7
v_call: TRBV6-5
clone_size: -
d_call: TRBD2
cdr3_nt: TGTGCCAGCAGTTACTCGGGAGGGGCAGGGAACGAGCAGTACTTC
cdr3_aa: CASSYSGGAGNEQYF

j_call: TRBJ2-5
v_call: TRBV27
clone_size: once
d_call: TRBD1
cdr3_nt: TGTGCCAGCAGTGCCATCGGGACAGCCGTCCAAGAGACCCAGTACTTC
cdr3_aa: CASSAIGTAVQETQYF

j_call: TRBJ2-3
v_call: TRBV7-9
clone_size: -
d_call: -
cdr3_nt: TGTGCCAGCAGCTCTAGTCCCAACGGATTCACAGATACGCAGTATTTT
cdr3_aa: CASSSSPNGFTDTQYF

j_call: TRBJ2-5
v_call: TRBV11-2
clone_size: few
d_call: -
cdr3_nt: TGTGCCAGCAGCTCCCTGGGGCCTACCGGGACCCAGTACTTC
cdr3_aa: CASSSLGPTGTQYF